This T cell receptor (beta chain) emerged from a study of spatial heterogeneity in lung cancer. Time point meaning: sample taken at primary tumor resection. Patients with untreated early-stage non-small cell lung cancer, numbering around 71, were the donors. The authors sequenced whole RNA from tumor, nontumor lung or frozen PBMC without sorting. Single TCR cDNA molecules each had their own unique molecular identifier. TCRdb re-derived calls from the 5' RACE reads in MiXCR, one entry per CDR3 protein. Among about 16,000 distinct CDR3 sequences listed, approximately 6.5% were seen once. At least ten counts were recorded for this clonotype. Antigen: not known. The library was designed around alpha chains, so this beta chain is a stray read whose abundance carries little weight. With 5 bases removed from V and 5 bases from J, the gap between germline ends came to 9 bases. Germline CDR1 and CDR2: MNHNY and SVGAGI (reference sequence). The CDR3 consists of 12 residues.

General observations from the study: Counts of expanded intratumoral alpha and beta TCRs tracked tumor mutation counts.

The rearrangement links TRBV6-6 to TRBJ2-5; D is unclear. Sequenced here: lung tumor tissue, sampled at surgery. This sequence was found in a female donor with early-stage non-small cell lung cancer. DNA for the CDR3: TGTGCCAGCAGTCCGTCGACCGAGACCCAGTACTTC. Translation: CASSPSTETQYF.